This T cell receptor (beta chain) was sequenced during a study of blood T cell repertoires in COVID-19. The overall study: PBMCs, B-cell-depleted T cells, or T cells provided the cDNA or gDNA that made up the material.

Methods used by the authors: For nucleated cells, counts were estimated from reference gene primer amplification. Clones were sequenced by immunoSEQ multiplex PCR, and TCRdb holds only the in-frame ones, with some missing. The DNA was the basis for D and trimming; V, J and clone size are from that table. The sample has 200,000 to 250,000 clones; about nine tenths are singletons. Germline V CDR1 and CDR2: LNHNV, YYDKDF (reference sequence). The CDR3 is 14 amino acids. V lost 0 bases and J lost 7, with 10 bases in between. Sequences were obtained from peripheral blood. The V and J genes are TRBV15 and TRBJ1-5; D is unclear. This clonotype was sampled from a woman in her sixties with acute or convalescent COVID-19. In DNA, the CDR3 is TGTGCCACCAGCAGAGATCCACGCGGGCAGCCCCAGCATTTT. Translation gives CATSRDPRGQPQHF.